This is a list of T cell receptor beta chains from one sample in a study of patients and donors after allogeneic stem cell transplantation. TCRdb analysed the RT-PCR reads with MiXCR anew, one entry per CDR3 protein. The profile shows roughly 250,000 distinct CDR3 sequences, about 14% of them singletons. Sequencing input: blood, either unsorted or a sorted T cell fraction (not recorded which). Every receptor here comes from a human donor who was either an allogeneic HSCT recipient or a stem cell or donor lymphocyte infusion donor (not recorded which). It is not recorded whose cells these are; they may come from a transplant donor. Both conserved end residues are part of each CDR3. A D gene is named only where the DNA matches it firmly. The size field is filled for only some rows; it gives once, few, many or a size class.

TRBJ1-2 | NA | TRBV6-1 | TRBD1 | TGTGCCAGCAGACTTTCGACAGGGGCTAACTATGGCTACACCTTC | CASRLSTGANYGYTF
TRBJ1-3 | NA | TRBV11-3 | NA | TGTGCCAGCAGCGCCCGGGACACCATATATTTT | CASSARDTIYF
TRBJ2-3 | few | TRBV4-3 | TRBD1 | TGCGCCAGCAGCCAGACCAGGGGGTACACAGATACGCAGTATTTT | CASSQTRGYTDTQYF
TRBJ2-4 | few | TRBV25-1 | TRBD1 | TGTGCCAGCAAAGGGACAGGGGCAGAGGGAGACATTCAGTACTTC | CASKGTGAEGDIQYF
TRBJ1-4 | few | TRBV20-1 | NA | TGCAGTGCTCCCTCTCGTAACGGGCTCTATAATGAAAAACTGTTTTTT | CSAPSRNGLYNEKLFF
TRBJ2-7 | NA | TRBV7-2 | NA | TGTGCCAGCAGCTTAGAGGCAGGCCCCATCCACGAGCAGTACTTC | CASSLEAGPIHEQYF
TRBJ1-4 | NA | TRBV6-2/TRBV6-3 | TRBD1 | TGTGCCAGCAGCCGTACGAAGCCCGGGACAGCAACTAATGAAAAACTGTTTTTT | CASSRTKPGTATNEKLFF
TRBJ2-5 | few | TRBV7-9 | TRBD1 | TGTGCCAGCAGCCCCCCGACAGGGCACCAAGAGACCCAGTACTTC | CASSPPTGHQETQYF
TRBJ2-2 | NA | TRBV15 | NA | TGTGCCACCAGCAGCGGGAGAGGGGACACCGGGGAGCTGTTTTTT | CATSSGRGDTGELFF
TRBJ2-1 | few | TRBV19 | NA | TGTGCCAGTACCCCGGACCGGAGCTCCTACAATGAGCAGTTCTTC | CASTPDRSSYNEQFF
TRBJ2-2 | NA | TRBV7-8 | TRBD2 | TGTGCCAGCAGCCCCCCCAGGTTAGCGGGGGTCCCGAACACCGGGGAGCTGTTTTTT | CASSPPRLAGVPNTGELFF
TRBJ2-7 | many | TRBV27 | NA | TGTGCCAGCAGTCGCCACGCAGGGGAGGGTTACGAGCAGTACTTC | CASSRHAGEGYEQYF
TRBJ2-2 | many | TRBV4-3 | TRBD1 | TGCGCCAGCAGCCAAGAGGGACAGGGGAGGGAGCTGTTTTTT | CASSQEGQGRELFF
TRBJ2-3 | NA | TRBV20-1 | TRBD2 | TGCAGTGCCATACTAGCGGGGGGGAAAGATACGCAGTATTTT | CSAILAGGKDTQYF
TRBJ2-2 | few | TRBV7-2 | NA | TGTGCCAGCAGCTTAGAACGTTCAAACACCGGGGAGCTGTTTTTT | CASSLERSNTGELFF
TRBJ2-1 | NA | TRBV6-4 | TRBD2 | TGTGCCAGCAGTGACCCAGGACTAGGGCGTCCGTATGAGCAGTTCTTC | CASSDPGLGRPYEQFF
TRBJ2-5 | many | TRBV10-3 | NA | TGTGCCATCAGTGGACAGGCTCTGGCTGGGCAAGGGACCCAGTACTTC | CAISGQALAGQGTQYF
TRBJ1-2 | NA | TRBV12-3/TRBV12-4 | NA | TGTGCCAGCAGTCGTCAAACAGGGATTAGAGGCTACACCTTC | CASSRQTGIRGYTF
TRBJ2-1 | few | TRBV20-1 | NA | TGCAGTGCTAGCGGTAGCGACAATGAGCAGTTCTTC | CSASGSDNEQFF
TRBJ2-5 | many | TRBV15 | TRBD2 | TGTGCCACCAGCAGAGGATCAACGGGAGGGCAAGAGACCCAGTACTTC | CATSRGSTGGQETQYF
TRBJ2-5 | NA | TRBV20-1 | TRBD2 | TGCAGTGCTAGAACTAGCGGGTTCCCAGAGACCCAGTACTTC | CSARTSGFPETQYF
TRBJ1-5 | few | TRBV20-1 | NA | TGCAGTGCTGGGGATCAGGGACTGAGCAATCAGCCCCAGCATTTT | CSAGDQGLSNQPQHF
TRBJ2-6 | few | TRBV6-2/TRBV6-3 | NA | TGTGCCAGCAGTTACCCGGGGGCGTCTGGGGCCAACGTCCTGACTTTC | CASSYPGASGANVLTF
TRBJ2-3 | NA | TRBV20-1 | NA | TGCAGTGCTAGAGGGGACTGGAGGGGAGGACGTACAGATACGCAGTATTTT | CSARGDWRGGRTDTQYF
TRBJ2-7 | few | TRBV10-3 | TRBD2 | TGTGCCATCAGCCTAGCGGGACGGGGCGTTGACTTC | CAISLAGRGVDF
TRBJ2-2 | NA | TRBV12-3/TRBV12-4 | TRBD2 | TGTGCCAGCAGAAGACTAGCGGGAGTGGGAGGCCTGTTTTTT | CASRRLAGVGGLFF
TRBJ2-7 | NA | TRBV6-2/TRBV6-3 | NA | TGTGCCAGCAGTTACGGATCAGAATCCTACGAGCAGTACTTC | CASSYGSESYEQYF
TRBJ2-7 | many | TRBV4-1 | TRBD1 | TGCGCCAGCAGCTCCCAGGACAGGAGCGGCGAGCAGTACTTC | CASSSQDRSGEQYF
TRBJ2-5 | few | TRBV7-8 | TRBD2 | TGTGCCAGCAGCTTAGTGCCCAGCGGGGGAGAACAAGAGACCCAGTACTTC | CASSLVPSGGEQETQYF
TRBJ2-1 | many | TRBV5-1 | TRBD1 | TGCGCCAGCAGCTTGGTAGGGGGCGCGTCTTACAATGAGCAGTTCTTC | CASSLVGGASYNEQFF
TRBJ2-3 | many | TRBV20-1 | NA | TGCAGTGCTAGGGGCGAAGGTGGGGTGGATACGCAGTATTTT | CSARGEGGVDTQYF
TRBJ2-5 | many | TRBV6-5 | NA | TGTGCCAGCAGTTACCAACACCCCCCACTTCCGGGGCAAGAGACCCAGTACTTC | CASSYQHPPLPGQETQYF
TRBJ2-3 | NA | TRBV5-1 | TRBD2 | TGCGCCAGCAGCGTAGCGGGATATAGCACAGATACGCAGTATTTT | CASSVAGYSTDTQYF
TRBJ2-3 | NA | TRBV28 | TRBD2 | TGTGCCAGCAGGTTAGGGCGGACTAGCTATGTAGATACGCAGTATTTT | CASRLGRTSYVDTQYF
TRBJ2-3 | many | TRBV5-1 | NA | TGCGCCAGCAGCTCAGGGAATGAAGATACGCAGTATTTT | CASSSGNEDTQYF
TRBJ1-5 | NA | TRBV23-1 | TRBD1 | TGCGCCAAAGGGACAGGGAATCAGCCCCAGCATTTT | CAKGTGNQPQHF
TRBJ1-4 | few | TRBV7-6 | TRBD1 | TGTGCCAGCAGCTTAGGGACAGGGGCCTTCGAAAAACTGTTTTTT | CASSLGTGAFEKLFF
TRBJ2-6 | few | TRBV19 | NA | TGTGCCAGTAGTCCCGCGGGGACTGGGGCCAACGTCCTGACTTTC | CASSPAGTGANVLTF
TRBJ2-1 | many | TRBV12-3/TRBV12-4 | NA | TGTGCCAGCAGTTTACAGGGCTCCTACAATGAGCAGTTCTTC | CASSLQGSYNEQFF
TRBJ2-5 | NA | TRBV15 | TRBD1 | TGTGCCACCAGCAGAGATCAGGGGGCAAGGGAGACCCAGTACTTC | CATSRDQGARETQYF
TRBJ2-7 | few | TRBV3-1 | NA | TGTGCCAGCAGCCGGACAGAGCGCTACGAGCAGTACTTC | CASSRTERYEQYF
TRBJ1-5 | few | TRBV18 | NA | TGTGCCAGCTCACCGGCACAGAGCAATCAGCCCCAGCATTTT | CASSPAQSNQPQHF
TRBJ2-2 | many | TRBV5-1 | TRBD2 | TGCGCCAGCAGCCCCTCCCTAAGCGGGGGGGCGAACACCGGGGAGCTGTTTTTT | CASSPSLSGGANTGELFF
TRBJ2-1 | few | TRBV12-3/TRBV12-4 | NA | TGTGCCAGCAGTCCCCAGACAACGTACAATGAGCAGTTCTTC | CASSPQTTYNEQFF
TRBJ2-1 | few | TRBV5-1 | TRBD2 | TGCGCCAGCAGCTATGCCCCGGGACTAGCAAGTAATGAGCAGTTCTTC | CASSYAPGLASNEQFF
TRBJ1-1 | few | TRBV18 | NA | TGTGCCAGCTCACGGGTGGGCACTGAAGCTTTCTTT | CASSRVGTEAFF
TRBJ2-7 | NA | TRBV5-5 | NA | TGTGCCAGCAGCTTGGACATACAACTCTCCGAGCAGTACTTC | CASSLDIQLSEQYF
TRBJ2-1 | NA | TRBV2 | NA | TGTGCCAGCAGTGTGTATATCCTTATGGAGGTCCACAATGAGCAGTTCTTC | CASSVYILMEVHNEQFF
TRBJ1-1 | NA | TRBV10-3 | NA | TGTGCCATCAGTGAACCTGGGGGTATGAACACTGAAGCTTTCTTT | CAISEPGGMNTEAFF